Given below is one T cell receptor beta chain in context. The entry originates in a study of T cell changes during pregnancy in multiple sclerosis. Clones were sequenced by immunoSEQ multiplex PCR, and TCRdb holds only the in-frame ones, with some missing. Among about 46,000 clones listed, 90% to 95% were seen once. In germline, CDR1 is GTSNPN, CDR2 SVGIG (reference sequence). The V segment lost 3 bases and the J segment 0 bases; nucleotides outside the gene matches: 10. The CDR3 spans 16 residues. The specimen comprised CD8+ T cells from peripheral blood mononuclear cells, sampled in the first trimester of pregnancy. The chain uses TRBV30 and TRBJ1-1; 7 bases fit TRBD1. This sequence originates from a female donor with multiple sclerosis, enrolled in a pregnancy study. This CDR3 is CAWSQGYRGLNTEAFF. The CDR3 DNA sequence: TGTGCCTGGAGCCAGGGATACAGGGGATTGAACACTGAAGCTTTCTTT. The full variable domain, its missing parts supplied by reference TRBV30 and TRBJ1-1, is SQTIHQWPATLVQPVGSPLSLECTVEGTSNPNLYWYRQAAGRGLQLLFYSVGIGQISSEVPQNLSASRPQDRQFILSSKKLLLSDSGFYLCAWSQGYRGLNTEAFFGQGTRLTVV.